This TCR beta chain derives from a study of T cell responses to AZD1222 COVID-19 vaccine. Study outcomes and limitations: With dominance at 160-218 and 743-854, vaccine-associated CD4 TCRs spanned spike. The number of AZD1222 recipients seropositive at baseline was only 5 to 7. The study reported that nearly half of spike-specific TCRs target unmutated variant regions. Donors in the cohort were predominantly white British and more often female, and clonal diversity was possibly underestimated.

Note on this clone: What it binds is unknown.

TCRdb's copy holds only in-frame clones and misses some; the assay was immunoSEQ multiplex PCR. The sample lists 150,000 to 200,000 clones, about 90% occurring once. Germline CDR1 reads SGHVT; CDR2 reads SQSDAQ. Trimming pared 5 bases from V and 2 bases from J, leaving 19 bases between. The CDR3 is 16 amino acids. The receptor comes from an adult who received the AZD1222 COVID-19 vaccine. This material consisted of peripheral blood, taken 28 days after the second AZD1222 dose. The chain couples TRBV7-4 to TRBJ2-7, with a possible D match to TRBD1 (6 bases). CDR3 protein: CASSPRRQVLPYEQYF. DNA of the CDR3: TGTGCCAGCAGCCCCCGCCGACAGGTCCTACCCTACGAGCAGTACTTC.